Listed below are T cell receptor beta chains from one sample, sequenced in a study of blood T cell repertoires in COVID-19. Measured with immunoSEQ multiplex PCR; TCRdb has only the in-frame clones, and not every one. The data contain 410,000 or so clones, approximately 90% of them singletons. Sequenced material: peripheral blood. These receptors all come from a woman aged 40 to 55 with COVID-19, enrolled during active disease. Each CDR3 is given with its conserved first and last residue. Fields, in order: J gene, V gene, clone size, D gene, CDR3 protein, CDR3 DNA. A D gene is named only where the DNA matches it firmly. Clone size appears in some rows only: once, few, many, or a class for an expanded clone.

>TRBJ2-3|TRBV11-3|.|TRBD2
CASSWGLAGTDTQYF
TGTGCCAGCAGCTGGGGACTAGCGGGCACAGATACGCAGTATTTT
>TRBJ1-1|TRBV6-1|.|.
CASSEYLTEAFF
TGTGCCAGCAGTGAATACTTGACTGAAGCTTTCTTT
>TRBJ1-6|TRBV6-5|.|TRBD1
CASRYGQGTYNSPLHF
TGTGCCAGCAGATACGGACAGGGGACCTATAATTCACCCCTCCACTTT
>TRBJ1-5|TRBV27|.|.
CASSFGTGYNQPQHF
TGTGCCAGCAGTTTTGGAACAGGGTACAATCAGCCCCAGCATTTT
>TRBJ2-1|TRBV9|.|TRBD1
CASSASPLTGTRYNEQFF
TGTGCCAGCAGCGCATCACCCTTGACAGGGACGCGCTACAATGAGCAGTTCTTC
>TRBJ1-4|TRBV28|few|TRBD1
CASSIPDRVNEKLFF
TGTGCCAGCAGTATCCCAGACAGGGTTAATGAAAAACTGTTTTTT
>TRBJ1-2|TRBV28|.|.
CASSPPGDYRGYTF
TGTGCCAGCAGTCCCCCAGGGGATTACCGCGGCTACACCTTC
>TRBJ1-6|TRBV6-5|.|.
CASSYQGLYSPLHF
TGTGCCAGCAGTTACCAGGGACTTTATTCACCCCTCCACTTT
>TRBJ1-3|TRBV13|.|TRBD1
CASSWTGRTSGNTIYF
TGTGCCAGCAGCTGGACAGGGCGGACCTCTGGAAACACCATATATTTT
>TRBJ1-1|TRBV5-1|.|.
CASSDQANTEAFF
TGCGCCAGCAGCGATCAGGCGAACACTGAAGCTTTCTTT
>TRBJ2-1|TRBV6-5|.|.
CASSTDRSSYNEQFF
TGTGCCAGCAGCACCGACAGGAGCTCCTACAATGAGCAGTTCTTC
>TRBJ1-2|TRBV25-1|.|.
CASSQGLGGYTF
TGTGCCAGCAGTCAGGGGTTAGGTGGCTACACCTTC
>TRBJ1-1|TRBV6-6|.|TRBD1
CATLADRSLAEAFF
TGTGCCACCCTGGCGGACAGGTCCCTGGCTGAGGCTTTCTTT
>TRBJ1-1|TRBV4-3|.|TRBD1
CASSQEHTGGDTEAFF
TGCGCCAGCAGCCAAGAGCATACAGGGGGCGACACTGAAGCTTTCTTT
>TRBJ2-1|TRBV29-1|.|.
CSVEAQSSYNEQFF
TGCAGCGTTGAAGCACAGAGCTCCTACAATGAGCAGTTCTTC
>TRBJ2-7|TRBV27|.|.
CASSLEGRYGQYF
TGTGCCAGCAGTTTAGAGGGCCGATACGGGCAGTACTTC
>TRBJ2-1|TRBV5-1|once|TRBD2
CASSLRTSGSSSYNEQFF
TGCGCCAGCAGCCTCCGGACTAGCGGATCCAGCTCCTACAATGAGCAGTTCTTC
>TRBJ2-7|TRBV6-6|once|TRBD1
CASSSTGQGRSYEQYF
TGTGCCAGCAGTTCAACGGGACAGGGCCGTTCCTACGAGCAGTACTTC
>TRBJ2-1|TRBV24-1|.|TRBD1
CATSDHGTAYNEQFF
TGTGCCACCAGTGACCACGGGACAGCGTACAATGAGCAGTTCTTC
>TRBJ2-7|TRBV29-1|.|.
CSVGLPDEQYF
TGCAGCGTGGGGCTCCCCGACGAGCAGTACTTC
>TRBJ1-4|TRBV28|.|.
CASSLRPGHNEKLFF
TGTGCCAGCAGTTTGCGTCCGGGACACAATGAAAAACTGTTTTTT
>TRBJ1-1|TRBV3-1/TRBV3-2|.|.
CASSNRVGFGGDTEAFF
TGTGCCAGCAGCAATCGCGTGGGGTTTGGAGGAGACACTGAAGCTTTCTTT
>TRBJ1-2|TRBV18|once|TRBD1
CASSPPGQGNYGYTF
TGTGCCAGCTCACCACCGGGACAGGGTAACTATGGCTACACCTTC
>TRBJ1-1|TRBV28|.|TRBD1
CASNTGGASEAFF
TGTGCCAGCAATACAGGGGGCGCATCTGAAGCTTTCTTT
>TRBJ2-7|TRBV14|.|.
CASSQRAGIDEQYF
TGTGCCAGCAGCCAACGTGCCGGGATCGACGAGCAGTACTTC
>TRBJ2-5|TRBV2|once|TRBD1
CASRRDSEETQYF
TGTGCCAGCAGACGGGACAGTGAAGAGACCCAGTACTTC
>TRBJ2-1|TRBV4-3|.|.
CASSQDPAGVDEQFF
TGCGCCAGCAGCCAAGATCCAGCGGGCGTTGATGAGCAGTTCTTC
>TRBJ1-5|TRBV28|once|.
CASSLSGWGSGRRPQHF
TGTGCCAGCAGTTTATCTGGTTGGGGCAGCGGGAGGCGGCCCCAGCATTTT
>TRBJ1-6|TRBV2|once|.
CASSESTGRSNSPLHF
TGTGCCAGCAGTGAATCGACAGGCAGAAGCAATTCACCCCTCCACTTT
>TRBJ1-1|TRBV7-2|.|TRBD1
CASSSQPQGVRTTEAFF
TGTGCCAGCAGCTCACAGCCACAGGGGGTCAGGACCACTGAAGCTTTCTTT
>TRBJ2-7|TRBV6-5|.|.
CASSYRRKTYEQYF
TGTGCCAGCAGTTACCGGCGGAAGACCTACGAGCAGTACTTC
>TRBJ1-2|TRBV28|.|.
CASSLSPGVYGYTF
TGTGCCAGCAGTTTATCACCCGGGGTCTATGGCTACACCTTC
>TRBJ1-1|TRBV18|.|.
CASSRDSNTEAFF
TGTGCCAGCTCACGAGACAGCAACACTGAAGCTTTCTTT
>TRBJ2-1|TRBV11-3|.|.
CASSPDRMRNNEQFF
TGTGCCAGCAGCCCCGACAGGATGCGGAACAATGAGCAGTTCTTC
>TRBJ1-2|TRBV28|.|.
CASSPPTGIYGYTF
TGTGCCAGCAGTCCTCCAACCGGGATCTATGGCTACACCTTC
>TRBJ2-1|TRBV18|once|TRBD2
CASSPLSGRGNEQFF
TGTGCCAGCTCACCACTAAGCGGGAGGGGGAATGAGCAGTTCTTC
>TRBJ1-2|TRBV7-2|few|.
CASSLRENYGYTF
TGTGCCAGCAGCTTAAGAGAGAACTATGGCTACACCTTC
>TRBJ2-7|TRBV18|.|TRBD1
CASSPQGVGEQYF
TGTGCCAGCTCACCCCAGGGGGTCGGCGAGCAGTACTTC
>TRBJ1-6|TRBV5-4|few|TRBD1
CASSSSDRPYHPLHF
TGTGCCAGCAGCTCATCGGACAGGCCCTACCATCCCCTCCACTTT
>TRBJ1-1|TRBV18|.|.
CASSPPNTDRMNTEAFF
TGTGCCAGCTCACCACCGAATACCGACAGAATGAACACTGAAGCTTTCTTT
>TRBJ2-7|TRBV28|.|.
CASRPRGQTYEQYF
TGTGCCAGCAGACCGCGGGGACAGACCTACGAGCAGTACTTC
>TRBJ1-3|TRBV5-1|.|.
CASSLGDSGNTIYF
TGCGCCAGCAGCTTAGGGGACTCTGGAAACACCATATATTTT
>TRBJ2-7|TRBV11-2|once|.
CASSLGRASSYEQYF
TGTGCCAGCAGCTTAGGGCGGGCGAGCTCCTACGAGCAGTACTTC
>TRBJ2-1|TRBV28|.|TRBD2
CASSPYSGGAYNEQFF
TGTGCCAGCAGTCCGTATAGCGGGGGGGCCTACAATGAGCAGTTCTTC
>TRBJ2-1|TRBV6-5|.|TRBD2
CASSRGGQRDNEQFF
TGTGCCAGCAGTCGGGGGGGCCAACGTGACAATGAGCAGTTCTTC
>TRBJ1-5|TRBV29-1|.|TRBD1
CSVVFGTGMNQPQHF
TGCAGCGTGGTGTTCGGGACAGGGATGAATCAGCCCCAGCATTTT